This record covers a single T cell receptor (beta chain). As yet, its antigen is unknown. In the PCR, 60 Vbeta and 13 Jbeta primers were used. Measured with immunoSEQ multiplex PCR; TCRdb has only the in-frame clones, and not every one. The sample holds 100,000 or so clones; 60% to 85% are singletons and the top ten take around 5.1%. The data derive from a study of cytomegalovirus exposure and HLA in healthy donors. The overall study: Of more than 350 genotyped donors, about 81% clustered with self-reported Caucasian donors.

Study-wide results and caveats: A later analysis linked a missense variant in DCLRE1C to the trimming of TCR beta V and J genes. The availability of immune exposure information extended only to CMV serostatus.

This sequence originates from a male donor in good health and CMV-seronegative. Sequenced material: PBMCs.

The CDR3 nucleotides are TGTGCCAGCAGCCCGGCGGGGGGGGAGGGCACTGAAGCTTTCTTT. Translation gives CASSPAGGEGTEAFF. The rearrangement joins TRBV7-9 to TRBJ1-1; possibly TRBD1 for D (5 bases). CDR1 is SEHNR, CDR2 FQNEAQ, per germline (reference sequence). This CDR3 has 15 amino acids. Deletions cut 5 bases from V and 4 bases from J, with 17 bases between.